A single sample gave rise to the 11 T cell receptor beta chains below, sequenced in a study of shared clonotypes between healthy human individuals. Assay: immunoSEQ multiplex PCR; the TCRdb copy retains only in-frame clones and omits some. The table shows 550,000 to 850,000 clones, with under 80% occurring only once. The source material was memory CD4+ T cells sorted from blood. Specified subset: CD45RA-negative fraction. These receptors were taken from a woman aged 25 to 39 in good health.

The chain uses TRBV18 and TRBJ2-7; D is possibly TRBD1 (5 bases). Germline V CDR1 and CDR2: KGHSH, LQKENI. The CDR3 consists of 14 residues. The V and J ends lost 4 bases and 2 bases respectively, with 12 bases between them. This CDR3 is CASSLRQLPYEQYF. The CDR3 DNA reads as TGTGCCAGCTCACTTCGACAGTTACCCTACGAGCAGTACTTC.

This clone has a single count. CDR3: CASSHPGETQYF. CDR3 sequence (DNA): TGTGCCAGCAGCCATCCTGGGGAGACCCAGTACTTC. The chain employs TRBV7-6 and TRBJ2-5; D is unclear. CDR3 size: 12 residues. From germline, CDR1 is SGHVS and CDR2 FNYEAQ. Trimming cost V 5 bases and J 5 bases, with 9 bases left between them. Drawing the rest from reference TRBV7-6 and TRBJ2-5, the complete variable domain is GAGVSQSPRYKVTKRGQDVALRCDPISGHVSLYWYRQALGQGPEFLTYFNYEAQQDKSGLPNDRFSAERPEGSISTLTIQRTEQRDSAMYRCASSHPGETQYFGPGTRLLVL.

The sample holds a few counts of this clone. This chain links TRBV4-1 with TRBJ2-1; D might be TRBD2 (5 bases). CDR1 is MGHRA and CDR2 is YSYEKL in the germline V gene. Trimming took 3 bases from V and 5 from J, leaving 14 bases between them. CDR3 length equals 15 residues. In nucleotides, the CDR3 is TGCGCCAGCAGCCATGCCCCCAACGGGGACAATGAGCAGTTCTTC. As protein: CASSHAPNGDNEQFF.

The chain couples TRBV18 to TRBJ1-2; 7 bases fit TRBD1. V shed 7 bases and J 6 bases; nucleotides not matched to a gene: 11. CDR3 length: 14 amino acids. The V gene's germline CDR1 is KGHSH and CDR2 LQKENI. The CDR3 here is CASLQSGQTNGYTF. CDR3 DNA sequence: TGTGCCAGCTTACAATCGGGACAGACGAATGGCTACACCTTC.

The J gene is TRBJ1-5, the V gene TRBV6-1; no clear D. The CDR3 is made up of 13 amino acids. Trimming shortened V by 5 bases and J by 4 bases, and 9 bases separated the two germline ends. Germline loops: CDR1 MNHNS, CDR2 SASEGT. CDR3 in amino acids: CASSPGLNQPQHF. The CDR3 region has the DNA TGTGCCAGCAGTCCGGGCCTAAATCAGCCCCAGCATTTT.

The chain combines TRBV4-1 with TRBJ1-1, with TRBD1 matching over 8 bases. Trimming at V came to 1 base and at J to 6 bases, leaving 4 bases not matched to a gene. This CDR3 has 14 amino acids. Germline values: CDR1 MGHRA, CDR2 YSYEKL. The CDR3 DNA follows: TGCGCCAGCAGCCAAGTCCAGGGGGCGCCTGAAGCTTTCTTT. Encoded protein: CASSQVQGAPEAFF.

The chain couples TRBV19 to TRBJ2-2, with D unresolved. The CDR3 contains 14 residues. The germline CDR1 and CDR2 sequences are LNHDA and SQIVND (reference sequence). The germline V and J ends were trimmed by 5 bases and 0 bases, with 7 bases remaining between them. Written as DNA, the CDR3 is TGTGCCAGTAGTTATCAGGCGAACACCGGGGAGCTGTTTTTT. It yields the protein CASSYQANTGELFF.

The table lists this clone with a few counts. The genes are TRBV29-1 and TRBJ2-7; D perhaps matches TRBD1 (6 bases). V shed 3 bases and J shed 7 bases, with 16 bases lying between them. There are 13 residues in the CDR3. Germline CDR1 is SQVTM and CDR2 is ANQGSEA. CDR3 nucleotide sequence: TGCAGCGTTGAGATCCAGGGGTGGGGAGAGCAGTACTTC. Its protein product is CSVEIQGWGEQYF.

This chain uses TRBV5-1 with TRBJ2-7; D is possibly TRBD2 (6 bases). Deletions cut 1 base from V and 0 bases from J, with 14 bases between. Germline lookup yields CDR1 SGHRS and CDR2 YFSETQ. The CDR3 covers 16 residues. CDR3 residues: CASSLHGGIDSYEQYF. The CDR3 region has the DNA TGCGCCAGCAGCTTGCACGGCGGGATCGACTCCTACGAGCAGTACTTC.

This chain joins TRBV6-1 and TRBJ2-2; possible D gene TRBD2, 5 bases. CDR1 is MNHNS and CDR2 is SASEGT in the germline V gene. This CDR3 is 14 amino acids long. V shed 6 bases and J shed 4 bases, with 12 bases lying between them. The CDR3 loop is CASSPGLATGELFF. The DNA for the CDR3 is TGTGCCAGCAGCCCCGGACTGGCCACCGGGGAGCTGTTTTTT.

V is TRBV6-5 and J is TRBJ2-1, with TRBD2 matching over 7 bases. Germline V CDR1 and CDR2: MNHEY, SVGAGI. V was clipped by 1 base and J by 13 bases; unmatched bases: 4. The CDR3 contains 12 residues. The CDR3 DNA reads TGTGCCAGCAGTTACTTGGCGGGAGTTCAGTTCTTC. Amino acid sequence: CASSYLAGVQFF.